This T cell receptor (beta chain) originates from a study of cytomegalovirus exposure and HLA in healthy donors. Primers for the PCR totalled 60 Vbeta and 13 Jbeta. The method was immunoSEQ multiplex PCR; TCRdb's version includes in-frame clones alone and lacks a portion of them. Recorded here are under 200,000 clones; the top ten clones represent almost 6.5%. The germline V gene encodes CDR1 LNHDA and CDR2 SQIVND (reference sequence). The length of the CDR3 is 13 residues. The V end lost 5 bases, the J end lost 0 bases, and 7 bases lay between the germline ends. Overall study results and limits: The CMV antigen specificity of a few CMV-associated chains was confirmed through in vitro analysis. Later analysis indicated greater clonal expansion among HLA-associated TCR beta chains than among equally common other chains.

About this clone itself: What it recognizes is unknown. The same CDR3 can be traced to other DNA sequences in this sample.

Despite likely unrecorded immune exposures, the donors were nominally healthy at the time of sampling. This rearrangement joins TRBV19 to TRBJ1-1; D unresolved. The source of this sequence is a man aged 25-45 years in good health and CMV-seronegative. The sample was PBMCs. CDR3 residues: CASSSYMNTEAFF. In DNA, the CDR3 is TGTGCCAGTAGTTCTTATATGAACACTGAAGCTTTCTTT. Based on the CDR3 plus reference TRBV19 and TRBJ1-1, the full variable domain is DGGITQSPKYLFRKEGQNVTLSCEQNLNHDAMYWYRQDPGQGLRLIYYSQIVNDFQKGDIAEGYSVSREKKESFPLTVTSAQKNPTAFYLCASSSYMNTEAFFGQGTRLTVV.